This is a list of T cell receptor beta chains from one sample in a study of blood T cell repertoires in COVID-19. Generated by immunoSEQ multiplex PCR, the TCRdb table keeps only in-frame clones and is missing some. The data contain roughly 250,000 clones, about 90% of them seen just once; the ten biggest clones take up about 3.5%. Sequenced input: PBMCs or T cells enriched from blood (not recorded which). Receptors originate from a woman aged 40 to 50 with acute COVID-19. Each CDR3 is given with its conserved first and last residue. Fields, in order: V gene, D gene, clone size, J gene, CDR3 length, CDR3 protein, CDR3 DNA. A D gene is named only where the DNA matches it firmly. Clone size, where shown, is once, few, many, or a class for clones that have expanded.

V gene: TRBV5-8; D gene: .; clone size: .; J gene: TRBJ2-7; CDR3 length: 16; CDR3 protein: CASSPQGTLGAYEQYF; CDR3 DNA: TGTGCCAGCAGCCCACAGGGAACGCTCGGGGCCTACGAGCAGTACTTC
V gene: TRBV28; D gene: TRBD1; clone size: once; J gene: TRBJ1-2; CDR3 length: 15; CDR3 protein: CASSLRGGADYGYTF; CDR3 DNA: TGTGCCAGCAGTTTACGAGGGGGCGCGGACTATGGCTACACCTTC
V gene: TRBV5-4; D gene: TRBD2; clone size: .; J gene: TRBJ2-5; CDR3 length: 15; CDR3 protein: CASSLSGRAWETQYF; CDR3 DNA: TGTGCCAGCAGCTTGAGTGGGAGGGCCTGGGAGACCCAGTACTTC
V gene: TRBV4-1; D gene: .; clone size: .; J gene: TRBJ1-2; CDR3 length: 16; CDR3 protein: CASSQDPRTKGHGYTF; CDR3 DNA: TGCGCCAGCAGCCAAGATCCTCGGACAAAAGGGCATGGCTACACCTTC
V gene: TRBV30; D gene: .; clone size: .; J gene: TRBJ2-1; CDR3 length: 13; CDR3 protein: CAWTLTGYNEQFF; CDR3 DNA: TGTGCCTGGACCCTGACTGGATACAATGAGCAGTTCTTC
V gene: TRBV10-3; D gene: TRBD1; clone size: few; J gene: TRBJ2-3; CDR3 length: 15; CDR3 protein: CAISGGTGATDTQYF; CDR3 DNA: TGTGCCATCAGTGGGGGGACAGGGGCCACAGATACGCAGTATTTT
V gene: TRBV30; D gene: .; clone size: few; J gene: TRBJ2-1; CDR3 length: 13; CDR3 protein: CAWSAGFYNEQFF; CDR3 DNA: TGTGCCTGGAGTGCCGGGTTTTACAATGAGCAGTTCTTC
V gene: TRBV19; D gene: .; clone size: .; J gene: TRBJ2-1; CDR3 length: 18; CDR3 protein: CASILLGASRAPYNEQFF; CDR3 DNA: TGTGCCAGTATTCTACTGGGGGCGAGTCGGGCTCCCTACAATGAGCAGTTCTTC
V gene: TRBV9; D gene: .; clone size: .; J gene: TRBJ2-5; CDR3 length: 15; CDR3 protein: CASSPQSGGRETQYF; CDR3 DNA: TGTGCCAGCAGCCCTCAGTCTGGGGGCAGGGAGACCCAGTACTTC
V gene: TRBV7-2; D gene: TRBD1; clone size: .; J gene: TRBJ2-7; CDR3 length: 14; CDR3 protein: CASSLATTGDEQYF; CDR3 DNA: TGTGCCAGCAGCTTAGCCACGACAGGGGACGAGCAGTACTTC
V gene: TRBV5-1; D gene: .; clone size: .; J gene: TRBJ1-4; CDR3 length: 15; CDR3 protein: CASSLQGMTNEKLFF; CDR3 DNA: TGCGCCAGCAGCTTGCAGGGAATGACTAATGAAAAACTGTTTTTT
V gene: TRBV5-1; D gene: .; clone size: .; J gene: TRBJ2-6; CDR3 length: 19; CDR3 protein: CASSGDVAGINSGANVLTF; CDR3 DNA: TGCGCCAGCAGCGGCGATGTGGCGGGCATTAACTCTGGGGCCAACGTCCTGACTTTC
V gene: TRBV7-7; D gene: .; clone size: .; J gene: TRBJ2-1; CDR3 length: 15; CDR3 protein: CASSLSTNPYNEQFF; CDR3 DNA: TGTGCTAGCAGCCTCTCGACTAACCCCTACAATGAGCAGTTCTTC
V gene: TRBV5-1; D gene: .; clone size: .; J gene: TRBJ2-5; CDR3 length: 14; CDR3 protein: CASSLVGGEETQYF; CDR3 DNA: TGCGCCAGCAGCTTGGTAGGCGGTGAAGAGACCCAGTACTTC
V gene: TRBV5-1; D gene: .; clone size: .; J gene: TRBJ1-1; CDR3 length: 14; CDR3 protein: CASSLSGGNTEAFF; CDR3 DNA: TGCGCCAGCAGCTTGTCGGGAGGGAACACTGAAGCTTTCTTT
V gene: TRBV6-5; D gene: TRBD1; clone size: .; J gene: TRBJ1-5; CDR3 length: 14; CDR3 protein: CASSSTGKGQPQHF; CDR3 DNA: TGTGCCAGCAGTTCGACAGGGAAGGGTCAGCCCCAGCATTTT
V gene: TRBV4-1; D gene: .; clone size: .; J gene: TRBJ2-1; CDR3 length: 17; CDR3 protein: CASSQGIRVRGEAEQFF; CDR3 DNA: TGCGCCAGCAGCCAAGGGATTAGGGTCAGGGGAGAGGCTGAGCAGTTCTTC
V gene: TRBV19; D gene: TRBD2; clone size: .; J gene: TRBJ2-1; CDR3 length: 15; CDR3 protein: CASIGSGLTYNEQFF; CDR3 DNA: TGTGCCAGTATTGGGTCGGGACTAACATACAATGAGCAGTTCTTC
V gene: TRBV29-1; D gene: .; clone size: .; J gene: TRBJ2-2; CDR3 length: 14; CDR3 protein: CSVQPAAGFGELFF; CDR3 DNA: TGCAGCGTTCAACCGGCCGCGGGATTCGGGGAGCTGTTTTTT
V gene: TRBV30; D gene: TRBD1; clone size: .; J gene: TRBJ1-2; CDR3 length: 14; CDR3 protein: CACPGQGSNYGYTF; CDR3 DNA: TGTGCCTGTCCTGGACAGGGGTCCAACTATGGCTACACCTTC
V gene: TRBV6-5; D gene: TRBD2; clone size: once; J gene: TRBJ2-7; CDR3 length: 15; CDR3 protein: CASSYTGTSGYEQYF; CDR3 DNA: TGTGCCAGCAGCTATACCGGGACTAGCGGCTACGAGCAGTACTTC
V gene: TRBV6-5; D gene: TRBD1; clone size: few; J gene: TRBJ1-3; CDR3 length: 15; CDR3 protein: CASSGDRRGGNTIYF; CDR3 DNA: TGTGCCAGCAGCGGGGACAGGCGAGGGGGAAACACCATATATTTT
V gene: TRBV11-2; D gene: .; clone size: .; J gene: TRBJ2-3; CDR3 length: 14; CDR3 protein: CASSLVPSSNTQYF; CDR3 DNA: TGTGCCAGCAGCTTAGTCCCTAGTTCCAATACGCAGTATTTT
V gene: TRBV29-1; D gene: TRBD2; clone size: .; J gene: TRBJ2-1; CDR3 length: 14; CDR3 protein: CSVSGTSGGDEQFF; CDR3 DNA: TGCAGCGTTTCGGGGACTAGCGGGGGGGATGAGCAGTTCTTC
V gene: TRBV9; D gene: .; clone size: .; J gene: TRBJ2-5; CDR3 length: 17; CDR3 protein: CASSVGPSQGRTETQYF; CDR3 DNA: TGTGCCAGCAGCGTAGGTCCCTCGCAGGGGCGCACGGAGACCCAGTACTTC
V gene: TRBV11-3; D gene: .; clone size: many; J gene: TRBJ1-1; CDR3 length: 12; CDR3 protein: CASGEGFTEAFF; CDR3 DNA: TGTGCCAGCGGCGAGGGATTCACTGAAGCTTTCTTT
V gene: TRBV7-9; D gene: .; clone size: .; J gene: TRBJ2-5; CDR3 length: 14; CDR3 protein: CASSRRDNQETQYF; CDR3 DNA: TGTGCCAGCAGCAGACGGGACAACCAAGAGACCCAGTACTTC
V gene: TRBV15; D gene: .; clone size: .; J gene: TRBJ1-4; CDR3 length: 16; CDR3 protein: CATSRDWGRTGEKLFF; CDR3 DNA: TGTGCCACCAGCAGAGATTGGGGGAGGACTGGTGAAAAACTGTTTTTT
V gene: TRBV7-8; D gene: TRBD1; clone size: .; J gene: TRBJ2-7; CDR3 length: 16; CDR3 protein: CASSLASGQGGYEQYF; CDR3 DNA: TGTGCCAGCAGCTTAGCTTCGGGACAGGGCGGCTACGAGCAGTACTTC
V gene: TRBV11-1; D gene: .; clone size: .; J gene: TRBJ2-1; CDR3 length: 13; CDR3 protein: CASSLVARQEQFF; CDR3 DNA: TGTGCCAGCAGCTTAGTAGCCAGACAGGAGCAGTTCTTC
V gene: TRBV2; D gene: .; clone size: .; J gene: TRBJ1-2; CDR3 length: 14; CDR3 protein: CASSDWGEHYGYTF; CDR3 DNA: TGTGCCAGCAGTGATTGGGGGGAGCACTATGGCTACACCTTC
V gene: TRBV19; D gene: TRBD2; clone size: .; J gene: TRBJ2-1; CDR3 length: 16; CDR3 protein: CASSMHTGTSNPEQFF; CDR3 DNA: TGTGCCAGTAGTATGCATACCGGGACTAGCAACCCTGAGCAGTTCTTC
V gene: TRBV29-1; D gene: .; clone size: once; J gene: TRBJ1-3; CDR3 length: 12; CDR3 protein: CSVYGQGNTIYF; CDR3 DNA: TGCAGCGTCTATGGACAGGGAAACACCATATATTTT
V gene: TRBV7-3; D gene: .; clone size: .; J gene: TRBJ2-4; CDR3 length: 15; CDR3 protein: CASSSISGDVGIQYF; CDR3 DNA: TGTGCCAGCAGCTCAATCAGCGGTGACGTGGGAATTCAGTACTTC
V gene: TRBV4-1; D gene: .; clone size: .; J gene: TRBJ1-1; CDR3 length: 16; CDR3 protein: CASSQTPAREDTEAFF; CDR3 DNA: TGCGCCAGCAGCCAGACCCCAGCCAGGGAAGACACTGAAGCTTTCTTT
V gene: TRBV9; D gene: TRBD2; clone size: .; J gene: TRBJ2-3; CDR3 length: 17; CDR3 protein: CASSVGLAGGPLDTQYF; CDR3 DNA: TGTGCCAGCAGCGTAGGGCTAGCGGGAGGGCCTTTAGATACGCAGTATTTT
V gene: TRBV5-1; D gene: TRBD1; clone size: .; J gene: TRBJ2-1; CDR3 length: 17; CDR3 protein: CASSLVKTGGYINEQFF; CDR3 DNA: TGCGCCAGCAGCTTGGTGAAGACAGGGGGCTATATCAATGAGCAGTTCTTC
V gene: TRBV7-8; D gene: .; clone size: once; J gene: TRBJ2-6; CDR3 length: 16; CDR3 protein: CASSLKGQPGANVLTF; CDR3 DNA: TGTGCCAGCAGCTTAAAAGGACAGCCTGGAGCCAACGTCCTGACTTTC
V gene: TRBV5-4; D gene: .; clone size: .; J gene: TRBJ2-4; CDR3 length: 14; CDR3 protein: CASSSRVRANIQYF; CDR3 DNA: TGTGCCAGCAGCTCCCGGGTGCGGGCCAACATTCAGTACTTC